In this sample, the clone carrying this T cell receptor beta chain turned up many times. Libraries of TCR beta came from iRepertoire HTBI primers plus Arm-PCR of CDR3 regions. A single record per CDR3 protein comes from TCRdb applying MiXCR to the multiplex PCR reads. The data contain under 450,000 distinct CDR3 sequences, about 12% of them singletons. This sample was taken from a study of regulatory T cells in long-lasting Graves disease. Trimming cost V 5 bases and J 3 bases, with 23 bases left between them. Looked up from germline, CDR1 is DFQATT and CDR2 is SNEGSKA (reference sequence). The CDR3 runs 17 residues. The time point was: newly diagnosed GD, antithyroid drugs for less than 3 months. The TCR library was made from RNA that had been extracted from PBMCs in TRIzol. The same specimen was also included in a second study, on T cells in Graves' hyperthyroidism and ophthalmopathy.

The starting material was peripheral blood mononuclear cells (PBMCs), obtained at new diagnosis, from a patient treated with antithyroid drugs. The genes are TRBV20-1 and TRBJ2-4; maybe TRBD2 (6 bases). This TCR came from a woman aged 18 to 35 with Graves disease. The chain's CDR3 is CSACGIMTAKGKNIQYF. Written as DNA, the CDR3 is TGCAGTGCTTGCGGGATTATGACTGCCAAGGGCAAAAACATTCAGTACTTC.